This TCR beta chain was sequenced in a study of long-term antiretroviral therapy in people with HIV. The study, taken as a whole, reports: Dating from about 2004 to 2017, the blood was possibly obtained under older ART regimens. Post-ART, diversity grew, though it stayed under transplant donor control levels.

Survey level was the resolution at which the v3.0 immunoSEQ assay ran. Only in-frame clones appear in the TCRdb table, and some are missing; sequencing was by immunoSEQ multiplex PCR. Of over 25,000 clones listed, around 96% were seen once; the top ten hold 2.4%. As to this clone: Its antigen is still unknown.

Between the trimmed V and J ends, which lost 0 bases and 7 bases, there was a span of 9 bases. CDR3 length: 13 residues. In germline, CDR1 is MNHEY, CDR2 SMNVEV (reference sequence). The material sequenced was unsorted PBMCs, taken roughly 6.4 years after starting antiretroviral therapy. This chain links TRBV27 with TRBJ1-1, with a tentative D call TRBD1 (6 bases). The clonotype comes from a man aged 25-45 years with HIV. The CDR3 DNA reads as TGTGCCAGCAGTTTATCTGGGACAAATGAAGCTTTCTTT. This sequence encodes CASSLSGTNEAFF.